This paragraph reports one TCR beta chain. What it recognizes is unknown. This CDR3 comprises 12 residues. Per the germline V gene, CDR1 is SGHNT and CDR2 is YYREEE (reference sequence). The V gene end was trimmed by 4 bases and the J gene end by 10 bases; junction bases not matched to a gene: 6. These data are taken from a study of cytomegalovirus exposure and HLA in healthy donors. General observations from the study: Later analysis indicated greater clonal expansion among HLA-associated TCR beta chains than among equally common other chains. Beyond CMV serostatus, there was no information to go on about immune exposure.

PCR primers comprised 60 Vbeta and 13 Jbeta primers. TCRdb's table, derived via immunoSEQ multiplex PCR, lists solely in-frame clones and lacks some. The table lists a few hundred thousand clones, about 90% of them singletons, with around 1.7% in the top ten. The sample consisted of PBMCs. The TCR was taken from a girl aged 2 to 9 in good health and CMV-seronegative. The chain carries TRBV5-4 and TRBJ2-7, with 9 bases identical to TRBD1. In DNA form, the CDR3 reads TGTGCCAGCAGCGTTGACAGGGGGTCCCAGTACTTC. Translation gives CASSVDRGSQYF. Complete variable domain (other parts from reference TRBV5-4 and TRBJ2-7): ETGVTQSPTHLIKTRGQQVTLRCSSQSGHNTVSWYQQALGQGPQFIFQYYREEENGRGNFPPRFSGLQFPNYSSELNVNALELDDSALYLCASSVDRGSQYFGPGTRLTVT.